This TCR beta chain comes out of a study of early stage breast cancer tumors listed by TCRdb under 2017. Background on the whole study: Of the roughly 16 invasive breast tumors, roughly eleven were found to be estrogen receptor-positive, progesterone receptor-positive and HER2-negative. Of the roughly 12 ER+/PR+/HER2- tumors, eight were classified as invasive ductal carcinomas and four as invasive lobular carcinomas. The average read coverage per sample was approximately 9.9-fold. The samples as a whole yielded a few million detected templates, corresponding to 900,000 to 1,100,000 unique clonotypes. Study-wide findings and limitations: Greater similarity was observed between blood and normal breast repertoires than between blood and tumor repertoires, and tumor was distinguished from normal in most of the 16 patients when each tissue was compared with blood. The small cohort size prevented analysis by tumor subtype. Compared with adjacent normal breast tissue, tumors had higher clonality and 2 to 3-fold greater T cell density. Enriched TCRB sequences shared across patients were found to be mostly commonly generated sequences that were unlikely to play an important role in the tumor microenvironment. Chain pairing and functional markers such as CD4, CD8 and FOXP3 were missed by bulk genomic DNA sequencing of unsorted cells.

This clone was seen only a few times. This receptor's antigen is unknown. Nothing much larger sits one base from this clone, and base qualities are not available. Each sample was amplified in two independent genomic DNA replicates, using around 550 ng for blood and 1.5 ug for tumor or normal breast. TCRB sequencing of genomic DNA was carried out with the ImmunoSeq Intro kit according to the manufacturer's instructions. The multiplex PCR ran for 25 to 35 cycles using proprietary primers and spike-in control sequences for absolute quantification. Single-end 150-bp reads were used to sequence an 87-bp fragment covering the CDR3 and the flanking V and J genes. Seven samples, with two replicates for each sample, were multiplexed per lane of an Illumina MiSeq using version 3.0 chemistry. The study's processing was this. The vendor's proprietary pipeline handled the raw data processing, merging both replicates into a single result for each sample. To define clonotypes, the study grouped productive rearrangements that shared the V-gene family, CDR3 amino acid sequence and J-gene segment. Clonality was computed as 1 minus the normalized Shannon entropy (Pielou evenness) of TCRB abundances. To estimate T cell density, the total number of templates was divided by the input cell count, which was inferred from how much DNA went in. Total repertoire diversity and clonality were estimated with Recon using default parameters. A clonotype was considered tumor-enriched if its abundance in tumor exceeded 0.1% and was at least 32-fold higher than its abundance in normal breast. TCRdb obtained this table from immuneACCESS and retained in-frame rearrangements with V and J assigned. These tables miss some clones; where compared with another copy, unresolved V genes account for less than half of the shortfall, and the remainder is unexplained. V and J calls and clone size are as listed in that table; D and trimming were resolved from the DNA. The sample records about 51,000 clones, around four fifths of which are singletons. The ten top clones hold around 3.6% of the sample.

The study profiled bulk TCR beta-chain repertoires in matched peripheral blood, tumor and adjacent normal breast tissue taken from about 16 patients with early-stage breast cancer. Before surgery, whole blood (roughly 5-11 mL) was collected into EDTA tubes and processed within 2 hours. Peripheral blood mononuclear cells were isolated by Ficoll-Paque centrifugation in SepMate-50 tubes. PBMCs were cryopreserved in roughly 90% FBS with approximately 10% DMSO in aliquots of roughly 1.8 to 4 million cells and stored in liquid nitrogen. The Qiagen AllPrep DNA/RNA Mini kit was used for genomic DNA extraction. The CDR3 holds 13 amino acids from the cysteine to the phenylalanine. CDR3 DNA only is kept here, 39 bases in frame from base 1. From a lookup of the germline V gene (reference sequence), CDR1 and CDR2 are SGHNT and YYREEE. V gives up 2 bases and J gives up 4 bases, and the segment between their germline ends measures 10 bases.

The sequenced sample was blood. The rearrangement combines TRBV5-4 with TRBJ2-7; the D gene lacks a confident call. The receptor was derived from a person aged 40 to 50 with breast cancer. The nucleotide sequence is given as TGTGCCAGCAGCTTTCATCTGGTATACGAGCAGTACTTC. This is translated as CASSFHLVYEQYF.